This T cell receptor (beta chain) stems from a study of T and B cells in COVID-19 patients. About the research overall: About 90% of the roughly 20 active-infection patients had comorbidities associated with unfavorable COVID-19 outcome.

Germline V gene lookup returns CDR1 SNHLY and CDR2 FYNNEI. V lost 6 bases and J lost 1, with 9 bases in between. The CDR3 contains 14 residues. Each TRB amplification used roughly 220-550 ng of genomic DNA from blood. Regarding the study as a whole: Exclusive to the recovered cohort were some 2,300 TCR clusters, around 31 of them with low generation probability. Patients with COVID-19 reportedly showed strongly skewed T cell receptor beta variable and joining gene usage.

A word on this clonotype: Its antigen is currently unknown.

TRB rearrangements were amplified by multiplex PCR with BIOMED2 TRB-A/B primers. TCRdb re-called the multiplex PCR reads through MiXCR, storing one row per CDR3 protein. This sample has some 17,000 distinct CDR3 sequences, with over 25% found just once. This receptor was obtained from a human donor who had recovered from COVID-19. What was sequenced was blood. V gene TRBV2 combines with J gene TRBJ2-2; D may be TRBD1 (5 bases). CDR3 sequence: CASSQGKNTGELFF. The CDR3 DNA reads as TGTGCCAGCAGCCAGGGCAAGAACACCGGGGAGCTGTTTTTT.